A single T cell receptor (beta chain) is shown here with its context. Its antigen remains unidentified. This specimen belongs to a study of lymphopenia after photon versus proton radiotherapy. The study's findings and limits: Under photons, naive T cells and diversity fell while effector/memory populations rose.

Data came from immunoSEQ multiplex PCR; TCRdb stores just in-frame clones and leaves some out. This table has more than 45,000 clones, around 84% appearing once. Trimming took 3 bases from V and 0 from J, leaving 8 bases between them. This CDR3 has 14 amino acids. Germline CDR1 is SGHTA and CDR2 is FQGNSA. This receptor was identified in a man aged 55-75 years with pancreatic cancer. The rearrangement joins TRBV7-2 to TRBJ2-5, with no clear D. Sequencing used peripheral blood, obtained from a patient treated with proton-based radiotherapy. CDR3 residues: CASSFFGNQETQYF. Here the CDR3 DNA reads TGTGCCAGCAGCTTTTTCGGCAACCAAGAGACCCAGTACTTC.